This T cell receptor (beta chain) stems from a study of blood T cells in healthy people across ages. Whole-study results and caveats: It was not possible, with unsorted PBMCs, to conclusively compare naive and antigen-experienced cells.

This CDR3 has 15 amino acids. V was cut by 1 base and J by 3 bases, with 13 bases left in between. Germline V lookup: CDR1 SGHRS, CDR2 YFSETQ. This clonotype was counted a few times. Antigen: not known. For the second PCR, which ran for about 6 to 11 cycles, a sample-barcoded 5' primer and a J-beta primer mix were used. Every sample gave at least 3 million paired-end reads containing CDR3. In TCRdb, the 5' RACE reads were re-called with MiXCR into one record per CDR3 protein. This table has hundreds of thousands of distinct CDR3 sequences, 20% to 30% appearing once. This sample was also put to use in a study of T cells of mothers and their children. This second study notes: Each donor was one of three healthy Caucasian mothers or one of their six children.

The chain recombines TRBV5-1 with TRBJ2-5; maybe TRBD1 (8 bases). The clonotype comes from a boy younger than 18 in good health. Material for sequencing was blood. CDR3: CASSLYRGGEETQYF. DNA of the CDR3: TGCGCCAGCAGCTTGTACAGGGGGGGAGAAGAGACCCAGTACTTC.